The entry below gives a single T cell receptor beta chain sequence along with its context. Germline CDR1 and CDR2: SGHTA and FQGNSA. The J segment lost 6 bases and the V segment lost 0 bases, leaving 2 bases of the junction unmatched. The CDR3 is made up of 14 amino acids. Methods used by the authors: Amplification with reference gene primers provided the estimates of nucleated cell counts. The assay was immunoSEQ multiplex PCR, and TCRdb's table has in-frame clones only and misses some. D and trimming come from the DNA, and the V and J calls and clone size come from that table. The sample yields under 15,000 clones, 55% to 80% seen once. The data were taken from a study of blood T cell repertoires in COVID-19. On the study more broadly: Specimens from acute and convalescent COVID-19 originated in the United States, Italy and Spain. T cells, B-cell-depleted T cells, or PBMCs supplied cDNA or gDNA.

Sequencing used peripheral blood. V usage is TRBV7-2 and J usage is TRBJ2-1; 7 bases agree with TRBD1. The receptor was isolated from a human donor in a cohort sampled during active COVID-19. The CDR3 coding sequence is TGTGCCAGCAGCTTAGCTAGGACAGGCAATGAGCAGTTCTTC. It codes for CASSLARTGNEQFF.